A single sample is the source of the 23 T cell receptor beta chains below, sequenced in a study of blood T cell repertoires in COVID-19 (dated by TCRdb to between 2020 and 2021). The library came from the immunoSEQ multiplex PCR assay. Sourced from immuneACCESS, this table was stored by TCRdb with only in-frame sequences that have V and J called. A share of the clones is absent; for the studies checked, an unresolved V gene accounts for under half, and the remainder has no known explanation. The sample profile shows approximately 90,000 clones; approximately 88% of them were found once. Of the sample, approximately 5.4% is held by the ten largest clones. Sequences were obtained from peripheral blood. The receptors were gathered from a man aged 60 to 69 with COVID-19, enrolled during active disease.

This chain uses TRBV7-3 with TRBJ2-7; tentatively, D is TRBD1 (5 bases). This CDR3 has 12 residues. Trimming stripped 5 bases from V and 6 bases from J, with 11 bases between. Germline CDR1 SGHTA, CDR2 FQGTGA. CDR3 coding DNA: TGTGCCAGCAGCGGCAGGGAAGGCGAGCAGTACTTC. This codes for CASSGREGEQYF.

J is TRBJ2-1 and V is TRBV29-1, with TRBD2 matching 10 bases. Germline CDR1 SQVTM, CDR2 ANQGSEA. The V segment lost 7 bases and the J segment 0 bases; nucleotides outside the gene matches: 6. The CDR3 has 15 amino acids. The CDR3 bases are TGCAGCGCCAACAAGCGGGAGGGCTCCTACAATGAGCAGTTCTTC. Translated, it gives CSANKREGSYNEQFF.

This sequence joins TRBV7-9 and TRBJ2-3, with a possible D match to TRBD1 (5 bases). The germline CDR1 and CDR2 sequences are SEHNR and FQNEAQ (reference sequence). Trimming shortened V by 11 bases and J by 6 bases, and 12 bases separated the two germline ends. The CDR3 is made up of 11 amino acids. Here the CDR3 reads CADFKGDTQYF. The DNA of the CDR3 is TGTGCCGACTTCAAGGGGGATACGCAGTATTTT.

The chain couples TRBV12-2 to TRBJ1-2; the table assigns TRBD1, which was not confirmed against the DNA. TRBV12-2 is noted as a pseudogene. This CDR3 spans 14 amino acids. The CDR3 bases are TGTGCAAGTCGCTTAGAGGCAGGATTTTATGGCTACACCTTC. It translates to CASRLEAGFYGYTF.

The chain uses TRBV5-1 and TRBJ2-3, with D perhaps TRBD2 (5 bases). With 0 bases removed from V and 0 bases from J, the gap between germline ends came to 11 bases. The CDR3 covers 16 residues. CDR1 SGHRS and CDR2 YFSETQ come from the germline V gene. The CDR3 loop reads CASSLGTRASTDTQYF. The CDR3 coding sequence is TGCGCCAGCAGCTTGGGAACTAGGGCTAGCACAGATACGCAGTATTTT.

The chain has TRBV2 and TRBJ2-3, with TRBD2 identical over 8 bases. Losses at the gene ends were 0 bases for V and 3 bases for J; bases not matched to a gene: 2. The length of the CDR3 is 15 residues. The germline CDR1 and CDR2 sequences are SNHLY and FYNNEI. The CDR3 protein is CASSEAIAGTDTQYF. CDR3 nucleotides: TGTGCCAGCAGTGAAGCAATAGCGGGAACAGATACGCAGTATTTT.

The chain is built from TRBV9 and TRBJ1-1, with 8 positions matching TRBD1. The trim removed 3 bases at V and 0 bases at J, leaving 7 bases unmatched. This CDR3 spans 16 amino acids. Germline CDR1 reads SGDLS; CDR2 reads YYNGEE. The CDR3 protein is CASSALGQGVNTEAFF. The CDR3 DNA sequence: TGTGCCAGCAGCGCGCTAGGACAGGGCGTGAACACTGAAGCTTTCTTT.

The V gene is TRBV7-5, the J gene TRBJ2-3; the D call of TRBD1 is as the table states it, not checked on the DNA. TRBV7-5 is a recognized pseudogene. This CDR3 region has 14 residues. The CDR3 sequence: CVRRDRSFTDTQYF. CDR3 nucleotides: TGTGTCAGGCGGGACAGATCATTCACAGATACGCAGTATTTT.

The chain links TRBV10-3 to TRBJ2-3, with TRBD1 as a possible D gene (7 bases). The V gene's germline CDR1 is ENHRY and CDR2 SYGVKD. Trimming pared 3 bases from V and 1 base from J, leaving 8 bases between. The CDR3 contains 14 residues. CDR3 in amino acids: CAISDRGGTDTQYF. The CDR3 DNA reads as TGTGCCATCAGTGACAGGGGGGGCACAGATACGCAGTATTTT.

V gene TRBV9 combines with J gene TRBJ2-5, with D uncertain. The CDR3 contains 14 residues. Trimming shortened V by 1 base and J by 0 bases, and 7 bases separated the two germline ends. Germline CDR1 and CDR2: SGDLS and YYNGEE. CDR3 DNA sequence: TGTGCCAGCAGCGTAAACTCCGACCAAGAGACCCAGTACTTC. This codes for CASSVNSDQETQYF. Supplemented by reference TRBV9 and TRBJ2-5, the full variable domain reads DSGVTQTPKHLITATGQRVTLRCSPRSGDLSVYWYQQSLDQGLQFLIQYYNGEERAKGNILERFSAQQFPDLHSELNLSSLELGDSALYFCASSVNSDQETQYFGPGTRLLVL.

The gene calls are TRBV4-1 and TRBJ1-1; 7 bases fit TRBD1. The length of the CDR3 is 15 residues. V was pared by 2 bases and J by 5 bases, with 8 bases of the junction left unmatched. The germline gives CDR1 MGHRA, CDR2 YSYEKL. The CDR3 coding sequence is TGCGCCAGCAGCCAAACCCGGGACAGTTGGACTGAAGCTTTCTTT. Translated, it gives CASSQTRDSWTEAFF.

V and J are TRBV19 and TRBJ1-5; TRBD1 might be the D (5 bases). With 5 bases removed from V and 1 base from J, the gap between germline ends came to 12 bases. Germline V lookup: CDR1 LNHDA, CDR2 SQIVND (reference sequence). The CDR3 is 15 amino acids. In DNA form, the CDR3 reads TGTGCCAGTAGTGTCGCAGGGATGAGCAATCAGCCCCAGCATTTT. Amino acid sequence: CASSVAGMSNQPQHF.

The chain carries TRBV29-1 and TRBJ1-1, with D perhaps matching TRBD1 (6 bases). The germline V gene has CDR1 SQVTM and CDR2 ANQGSEA. V dropped 8 bases and J dropped 1 base, with 11 bases sitting between them. This CDR3 has 12 amino acids. CDR3 loop: CSFRTENTEAFF. The DNA of the CDR3 is TGCAGCTTCCGGACAGAGAACACTGAAGCTTTCTTT.

With respect to this clone: The sample holds other DNA sequences that translate to the same CDR3. The V gene is TRBV6-5, the J gene TRBJ1-5; D gene ambiguous. The CDR3 contains 13 residues. The germline V and J ends were trimmed by 6 bases and 4 bases, with 10 bases remaining between them. Germline CDR1 is MNHEY and CDR2 is SVGAGI. DNA of the CDR3: TGTGCCAGCAGCCGGGTCTCAAATCAGCCCCAGCATTTT. Residues: CASSRVSNQPQHF.

The chain employs TRBV5-6 and TRBJ2-3; tentative D call: TRBD2 (5 bases). Germline CDR1 reads SGHDT; CDR2 reads YYEEEE. The V end was cut by 1 base, the J end by 4 bases, with 10 bases between. The CDR3 consists of 14 residues. This CDR3 reads CASSLIGSADTQYF. As DNA, the CDR3 is TGTGCCAGCAGCTTGATAGGGAGTGCAGATACGCAGTATTTT.

The chain uses TRBV5-4 and TRBJ1-2; 7 bases are shared with TRBD1. CDR3 length equals 13 residues. Germline-derived CDR1 and CDR2 are SGHNT and YYREEE (reference sequence). With V trimmed by 4 bases and J by 5 bases, 5 bases remained unmatched. The CDR3 bases are TGTGCCAGCAGCCTCGACAGGGAATATGGCTACACCTTC. Its translation is CASSLDREYGYTF.

The genes are TRBV19 and TRBJ1-5; TRBD1 matches 7 bases. The ends lost 3 bases at V and 2 bases at J; junction bases unmatched: 7. The V gene's germline CDR1 is LNHDA and CDR2 SQIVND (reference sequence). This CDR3 is built from 16 residues. In DNA, the CDR3 is TGTGCCAGTAGTATTTACAGGGGTTGGGGCAATCAGCCCCAGCATTTT. This encodes CASSIYRGWGNQPQHF. The full variable domain, in which reference TRBV19 and TRBJ1-5 provide the parts outside the CDR3, is DGGITQSPKYLFRKEGQNVTLSCEQNLNHDAMYWYRQDPGQGLRLIYYSQIVNDFQKGDIAEGYSVSREKKESFPLTVTSAQKNPTAFYLCASSIYRGWGNQPQHFGDGTRLSIL.

The V call is TRBV4-1, the J call TRBJ2-5; 12 bases fit TRBD2. Germline trimming cut 2 bases from V and 2 bases from J; bases unmatched to any gene: 15. Germline V gene data show CDR1 as MGHRA and CDR2 as YSYEKL. The CDR3 sequence is 20 residues long. The CDR3 is CASSQSLASGRAGKQETQYF. The CDR3 DNA sequence: TGCGCCAGCAGCCAAAGCTTGGCTAGCGGGAGGGCTGGAAAACAAGAGACCCAGTACTTC.

The rearrangement joins TRBV10-3 to TRBJ2-7; a possible D gene is TRBD2 (6 bases). This CDR3 is built from 13 residues. V gave up 7 bases and J gave up 6 bases, with 16 bases separating them. The germline CDR1 and CDR2 sequences are ENHRY and SYGVKD. Here the CDR3 DNA reads TGTGCCATCAAGGCTAGCGTCGCCGCCGAGCAGTACTTC. Protein product: CAIKASVAAEQYF.

The chain recombines TRBV18 with TRBJ2-5, with TRBD1 matching 7 bases. This CDR3 comprises 15 residues. After removal of 0 bases from V and 7 bases from J, the junction contained 8 bases not matched to a gene. CDR1 is KGHSH and CDR2 is LQKENI in the germline V gene. The CDR3 sequence is CASSPPGTVLGTQYF. The CDR3 DNA reads TGTGCCAGCTCACCACCGGGGACAGTATTAGGGACCCAGTACTTC.

This clone has only a few counts. The chain links TRBV24-1 to TRBJ2-2; 9 bases line up with TRBD2. With V trimmed by 4 bases and J by 2 bases, 4 bases remained unmatched. The CDR3 is made up of 16 amino acids. CDR1 is KGHDR and CDR2 is SFDVKD in the germline V gene. The CDR3 coding sequence is TGTGCCACCAGTGACTTTAGCGGGAGAAACACCGGGGAGCTGTTTTTT. This translates into CATSDFSGRNTGELFF.

The chain links TRBV24-1 to TRBJ2-5, with TRBD2 matching 8 bases. Germline trimming cut 1 base from V and 5 bases from J; bases unmatched to any gene: 5. This CDR3 comprises 15 residues. The V gene's germline CDR1 is KGHDR and CDR2 SFDVKD. The CDR3 nucleotides read TGTGCCACCAGTGATTTAGGGACTAGAGGGGAGACCCAGTACTTC. The encoded protein is CATSDLGTRGETQYF.

The rearrangement links TRBV29-1 to TRBJ2-1; no clear D gene. The V end was cut by 2 bases, the J end by 5 bases, with 7 bases between. CDR3 length: 12 amino acids. Germline assignment: CDR1 SQVTM and CDR2 ANQGSEA. The CDR3 coding sequence is TGCAGCGTTGAACCGGTCCACAATGAGCAGTTCTTC. Translating gives CSVEPVHNEQFF.